A single sample is the source of the 31 T cell receptor beta chains below, sequenced in a study of shared clonotypes between healthy human individuals (TCRdb year 2020). The library was made by the immunoSEQ multiplex PCR assay. Imported from immuneACCESS, the table was reduced by TCRdb to in-frame sequences with V and J called. These copies leave out some clones; in studies compared against another copy, an unresolved V gene accounts for under half, and the cause of the remainder is not known. This sample holds 600,000 to 800,000 clones; about two thirds were observed only once. The ten largest make up approximately 2% of the sample. The sequenced sample was memory CD4+ T cells sorted from blood. The cell subset or site label of this sample denotes: CD45RA-negative fraction. These receptors all come from a woman in her 30s in good health.

V usage is TRBV5-1 and J usage is TRBJ1-3, with D possibly TRBD1 on 5 matching bases. The CDR3 has 16 residues. V dropped 1 base and J dropped 1 base, with 12 bases sitting between them. CDR1 SGHRS and CDR2 YFSETQ come from the germline V gene. This chain's CDR3 is CASSLPEGTSGNTIYF. DNA for the CDR3: TGCGCCAGCAGCTTGCCGGAGGGGACGTCTGGAAACACCATATATTTT. Full variable domain (missing parts from reference TRBV5-1 and TRBJ1-3): KAGVTQTPRYLIKTRGQQVTLSCSPISGHRSVSWYQQTPGQGLQFLFEYFSETQRNKGNFPGRFSGRQFSNSRSEMNVSTLELGDSALYLCASSLPEGTSGNTIYFGEGSWLTVV.

Here the CDR3 reads CASSLGDRAHYGYTF. CDR3 DNA: TGCGCCAGCAGCTTGGGTGACAGGGCCCACTATGGCTACACCTTC. V is TRBV5-1 and J is TRBJ1-2, with 7 bases lining up with TRBD1. From germline, CDR1 is SGHRS and CDR2 YFSETQ. The ends lost 0 bases at V and 3 bases at J; junction bases unmatched: 5. This CDR3 has 15 amino acids.

This clone was seen more than once but under ten times. V is TRBV5-1 and J is TRBJ2-1, with 9 bases identical to TRBD2. Germline V gene lookup returns CDR1 SGHRS and CDR2 YFSETQ. The CDR3 contains 15 residues. The V gene end was trimmed by 3 bases and the J gene end by 6 bases; junction bases not matched to a gene: 7. Here the CDR3 DNA reads TGCGCCAGCAGCTCCGTAGCGGGAGCGGGCAATGAGCAGTTCTTC. Residues: CASSSVAGAGNEQFF.

This chain uses TRBV5-1 with TRBJ1-1, with a possible D match to TRBD1 (6 bases). Germline CDR1 reads SGHRS; CDR2 reads YFSETQ. This CDR3 has 14 residues. Trimming stripped 2 bases from V and 4 bases from J, with 12 bases between. The CDR3 DNA sequence: TGCGCCAGCAGCTTTGACAGGCTGGTCACTGAAGCTTTCTTT. It encodes CASSFDRLVTEAFF.

The table lists this clone with a count of one. This rearrangement joins TRBV19 to TRBJ2-7, with 8 bases that match TRBD2. The CDR3 totals 14 residues. Losses at the gene ends were 6 bases for V and 3 bases for J; bases not matched to a gene: 7. CDR1 is LNHDA and CDR2 is SQIVND in the germline V gene (reference sequence). CDR3: CASSQGLDFYEQYF. In DNA form, the CDR3 reads TGTGCCAGTAGCCAGGGACTAGATTTCTACGAGCAGTACTTC. Combining the CDR3 with reference TRBV19 and TRBJ2-7 gives the whole variable domain DGGITQSPKYLFRKEGQNVTLSCEQNLNHDAMYWYRQDPGQGLRLIYYSQIVNDFQKGDIAEGYSVSREKKESFPLTVTSAQKNPTAFYLCASSQGLDFYEQYFGPGTRLTVT.

The V and J genes are TRBV4-1 and TRBJ2-5; no reliable D call. The CDR3 runs to 16 residues. Germline V gene lookup returns CDR1 MGHRA and CDR2 YSYEKL. Trimming removed 0 bases from V and 5 bases from J, with 16 bases in between. CDR3 DNA: TGCGCCAGCAGCCAAGATGGAGCGTCGGATGCCGAGACCCAGTACTTC. This gives the protein CASSQDGASDAETQYF.

The chain uses TRBV19 and TRBJ1-4; a weak D match, TRBD1 (6 bases). The germline CDR1 and CDR2 sequences are LNHDA and SQIVND (reference sequence). There are 13 residues in the CDR3. Trimming took 10 bases from V and 7 from J, leaving 16 bases between them. The CDR3 reads CATRVQGSEKLFF. The CDR3 region has the DNA TGTGCCACGAGGGTACAGGGAAGTGAAAAACTGTTTTTT.

This chain uses TRBV28 with TRBJ1-1; tentative D call: TRBD1 (5 bases). This CDR3 is 12 amino acids long. Per the germline V gene, CDR1 is MDHEN and CDR2 is SYDVKM. Between the trimmed V and J ends, which lost 4 bases and 4 bases, there was a span of 7 bases. The CDR3 nucleotides are TGTGCCAGCAGTTCAGGGTCCACTGAAGCTTTCTTT. Translation: CASSSGSTEAFF.

This chain joins TRBV7-3 and TRBJ2-6, with D possibly matching TRBD1 (5 bases). V lost 0 bases to trimming and J lost 4 bases, with 10 bases between them. Germline V CDR1 and CDR2: SGHTA, FQGTGA. This CDR3 contains 16 residues. CDR3 region: CASSLTPTAGANVLTF. The CDR3 nucleotides read TGTGCCAGCAGCTTAACCCCGACAGCAGGGGCCAACGTCCTGACTTTC.

The genes are TRBV10-3 and TRBJ2-1; 10 nucleotides match TRBD2. CDR1 and CDR2 (germline): ENHRY, SYGVKD. The CDR3 length is 16 residues. The V and J ends lost 10 bases and 0 bases, in that order; junction bases with no gene match: 9. The CDR3 coding sequence is TGTGCCACCACAGCTCTAGCGGGAGACTCCTACAATGAGCAGTTCTTC. Translating gives CATTALAGDSYNEQFF.

The V call is TRBV18, the J call TRBJ1-5, with D uncertain. Germline V gives CDR1 KGHSH, CDR2 LQKENI. Trimming left V 2 bases short and J 1 base short, with 9 bases between. The CDR3 covers 15 residues. In nucleotides, the CDR3 is TGTGCCAGCTCACCAGGGGTAGGGAGCAATCAGCCCCAGCATTTT. Translated, it gives CASSPGVGSNQPQHF.

This clone is a singleton in its sample. Other DNA variants within this sample encode the same CDR3. V gene TRBV19 combines with J gene TRBJ2-3; D possibly uses TRBD1 or TRBD2 (5 bases each). Germline-derived CDR1 and CDR2 are LNHDA and SQIVND (reference sequence). V shed 3 bases and J shed 0 bases, with 7 bases lying between them. This CDR3 is 14 amino acids long. The CDR3 region is CASSIWGSTDTQYF. DNA of the CDR3: TGTGCCAGTAGTATTTGGGGGAGCACAGATACGCAGTATTTT.

The sample holds one count of this clone. The rearrangement joins TRBV7-9 to TRBJ1-2, with D unclear. This CDR3 spans 14 amino acids. V was cut by 2 bases and J by 2 bases, with 9 bases left in between. Germline CDR1 is SEHNR and CDR2 is FQNEAQ (reference sequence). In nucleotides, the CDR3 is TGTGCCAGCAGCTTAAGGGAGAACAACTATGGCTACACCTTC. Encoded protein: CASSLRENNYGYTF.

The V call is TRBV7-9, the J call TRBJ1-3; possibly TRBD1 for D (5 bases). The CDR3 extends over 14 amino acids. V was pared by 2 bases and J by 6 bases, with 11 bases between. Germline lookup yields CDR1 SEHNR and CDR2 FQNEAQ (reference sequence). The CDR3 nucleotides read TGTGCCAGCAGCTTATCCAGGGTCCAAAACACCATATATTTT. Protein: CASSLSRVQNTIYF. Full variable domain (remainder filled in from reference TRBV7-9 and TRBJ1-3): DTGVSQNPRHKITKRGQNVTFRCDPISEHNRLYWYRQTLGQGPEFLTYFQNEAQLEKSRLLSDRFSAERPKGSFSTLEIQRTEQGDSAMYLCASSLSRVQNTIYFGEGSWLTVV.

J is TRBJ2-7 and V is TRBV28, with D tentatively TRBD1 (5 bases). The CDR3 is made up of 15 amino acids. V was pared by 3 bases and J by 2 bases, with 14 bases between. Germline V gene sequence: CDR1 MDHEN, CDR2 SYDVKM. The CDR3 region has the DNA TGTGCCAGCAGTTTGCCTCAGGGTCCCACCTACGAGCAGTACTTC. This codes for CASSLPQGPTYEQYF.

This sequence joins TRBV28 and TRBJ2-7, with 7 nucleotides matching TRBD1. V was clipped by 8 bases and J by 2 bases; unmatched bases: 9. Per germline, CDR1 MDHEN and CDR2 SYDVKM. The CDR3 has 14 amino acids. The CDR3: CASGVQGFPYEQYF. The CDR3 nucleotides read TGTGCCAGCGGGGTACAGGGGTTCCCCTACGAGCAGTACTTC.

Notes on this clone: At one end the junction does not follow the germline gene, possibly because of a read error. The chain has TRBV28 and TRBJ2-7; 8 bases align to TRBD2. Germline CDR1 is MDHEN and CDR2 is SYDVKM. This CDR3 spans 13 amino acids. CDR3 sequence: CASTRGGSHEQYF. CDR3 DNA: TGTGCCAGCACCCGGGGGGGCTCCCACGAGCAGTACTTC.

This rearrangement joins TRBV6-1 to TRBJ1-2; 9 nucleotides align to TRBD1. The germline CDR1 and CDR2 sequences are MNHNS and SASEGT. V dropped 6 bases and J dropped 8; count of bases not matched to a gene: 10. CDR3 length equals 14 residues. The CDR3 DNA reads as TGTGCCAGCAGCGTCCCCGGGACAGGGTTCGGCTACACCTTC. Its translation: CASSVPGTGFGYTF.

Concerning this clone itself: Distinct nucleotide sequences in the sample also encode this CDR3. The rearrangement links TRBV5-1 to TRBJ2-3; D is ambiguous. The germline V gene encodes CDR1 SGHRS and CDR2 YFSETQ. The CDR3 contains 12 residues. Trimming pared 3 bases from V and 3 bases from J, leaving 5 bases between. The CDR3: CASSSSTDTQYF. The CDR3, as DNA: TGCGCCAGCAGCTCCAGTACAGATACGCAGTATTTT.

This clone was recorded only once. This chain uses TRBV27 with TRBJ1-1; 9 bases fit TRBD1. The junction had 18 bases not matched to a gene; V was cut back by 6 bases and J by 4 bases. This CDR3 comprises 18 residues. In germline, CDR1 is MNHEY, CDR2 SMNVEV (reference sequence). The CDR3 nucleotides read TGTGCCAGCAGCCTGCGCCGGGACAGGGCGCGGAGGGGCACTGAAGCTTTCTTT. This translates into CASSLRRDRARRGTEAFF.

The chain couples TRBV28 to TRBJ1-2, with a tentative D call TRBD1 (6 bases). Per germline, CDR1 MDHEN and CDR2 SYDVKM. V gave up 6 bases and J gave up 6 bases, with 14 bases separating them. The length of the CDR3 is 13 residues. DNA for the CDR3: TGTGCCAGCAGGGAGGGACAAGCAAATGGCTACACCTTC. Protein product: CASREGQANGYTF.

V usage is TRBV2 and J usage is TRBJ2-4; D ambiguous. CDR1 is SNHLY, CDR2 FYNNEI, per germline. There are 13 residues in the CDR3. The ends were cut back, 6 bases at V and 6 bases at J, with 12 bases in the middle. The CDR3 reads CASRVKSANIQYF. In nucleotides, the CDR3 is TGTGCCAGCAGGGTGAAGTCGGCAAACATTCAGTACTTC.

This chain uses TRBV4-1 with TRBJ1-1; D perhaps matches TRBD1 (6 bases). The CDR3 length is 15 residues. Germline CDR1 MGHRA, CDR2 YSYEKL. V lost 4 bases to trimming and J lost 1 base, with 13 bases between them. CDR3 loop: CASSRTVQGNTEAFF. Written as DNA, the CDR3 is TGCGCCAGCAGCCGAACCGTACAGGGGAACACTGAAGCTTTCTTT.

The chain carries TRBV5-6 and TRBJ2-7, with D unclear. Germline V gene lookup returns CDR1 SGHDT and CDR2 YYEEEE. The CDR3 has 14 amino acids. With 0 bases removed from V and 0 bases from J, the gap between germline ends came to 7 bases. The CDR3 spells CASSLVGHSYEQYF. The CDR3 DNA sequence: TGTGCCAGCAGCTTGGTTGGTCACTCCTACGAGCAGTACTTC.

This rearrangement joins TRBV7-9 to TRBJ1-4, with 8 positions matching TRBD1. CDR1 is SEHNR and CDR2 is FQNEAQ in the germline V gene (reference sequence). With V trimmed by 4 bases and J by 4 bases, 8 bases remained unmatched. The CDR3 sequence is 16 residues long. The CDR3 protein is CASSSQGARLNEKLFF. CDR3 DNA: TGTGCCAGCAGCTCCCAGGGGGCGCGACTTAATGAAAAACTGTTTTTT.

This clone was found many times. Other DNA sequences in the same sample also yield this CDR3. V gene TRBV7-2 combines with J gene TRBJ2-1; D unclear. V was trimmed by 2 bases and J by 1 base, leaving 6 bases between them. The CDR3 loop spans 14 amino acids. Germline V gene lookup returns CDR1 SGHTA and CDR2 FQGNSA. The CDR3 reads CASSLSSSYNEQFF. CDR3 nucleotides: TGTGCCAGCAGCTTAAGCTCATCCTACAATGAGCAGTTCTTC.

Here the CDR3 DNA reads TGTGCCAGCAGCCTCGGGACGATGTATGGCTACACCTTC. It translates to CASSLGTMYGYTF. The chain recombines TRBV6-5 with TRBJ1-2, with a tentative D call TRBD1 (5 bases). The germline V gene has CDR1 MNHEY and CDR2 SVGAGI. The CDR3 covers 13 residues. Trimming took off 6 bases at V and 5 bases at J, with 13 bases between the two ends.

The rearrangement joins TRBV7-3 to TRBJ1-1, with D possibly matching TRBD1 (6 bases). In germline, CDR1 is SGHTA, CDR2 FQGTGA. Between the trimmed V and J ends, which lost 5 bases and 1 base, there was a span of 20 bases. The CDR3 loop spans 17 amino acids. This CDR3 reads CASSPGPTGTPNTEAFF. CDR3 in DNA: TGTGCCAGCAGCCCCGGGCCAACCGGGACACCGAACACTGAAGCTTTCTTT.

V usage is TRBV5-8 and J usage is TRBJ2-1, with a weak D call TRBD2 (5 bases). CDR1 is SGHTS and CDR2 is YDEGEE in the germline V gene. This CDR3 region has 15 residues. Trimming removed 1 base at V and 4 bases at J, with 12 bases between. CDR3 in DNA: TGTGCCAGCAGCTTGTTACGGGGAGAGTACAATGAGCAGTTCTTC. Protein: CASSLLRGEYNEQFF. The variable domain in full, with the rest retrieved from reference TRBV5-8 and TRBJ2-1, is EAGVTQSPTHLIKTRGQQATLRCSPISGHTSVYWYQQALGLGLQFLLWYDEGEERNRGNFPPRFSGRQFPNYSSELNVNALELEDSALYLCASSLLRGEYNEQFFGPGTRLTVL.

The chain has TRBV5-3 and TRBJ2-5; 7 bases agree with TRBD2. TRBV5-3 is sorted into the ORF group, with uncertain function. The CDR3 has 17 residues. V lost 3 bases and J lost 2; bases outside the gene matches: 13. Written as DNA, the CDR3 is TGTGCCAGAAGCTACCTCTACCGGGGAGGGCCTCAAGAGACCCAGTACTTC. This encodes CARSYLYRGGPQETQYF.

The chain recombines TRBV5-6 with TRBJ1-2, with 7 bases identical to TRBD1. V lost 3 bases, J lost 2 bases, and 7 bases stayed unmatched. CDR3 length: 15 amino acids. Germline CDR1 SGHDT, CDR2 YYEEEE. DNA of the CDR3: TGTGCCAGCAGCTATAGGGGGCGCGGGAACTATGGCTACACCTTC. It codes for CASSYRGRGNYGYTF.